The 31 T cell receptor beta chains below come from one sample, sequenced in a study of CXCR3-negative and CXCR3-positive naive CD8 T cells. Libraries were UMI-labeled 5' RACE TRB cDNA. TCRdb reprocessed the 5' RACE reads, keeping one entry per CDR3 protein, no DNA. The sample totals 65,000 to 75,000 distinct CDR3 sequences. Material: naive CXCR3- CD8+ T cells from blood. Sample subset: CD45RO-CCR7+CD27+CD95- naive CD8+ T cells lacking CXCR3 (TNR3-). The source of these receptors is a human donor in good health. Some clones in this sample may be carry-over from other donors' samples.

The V gene is TRBV4-2, the J gene TRBJ2-1. The CDR3 has 15 residues. Per germline, CDR1 LGHNA and CDR2 YNFKEQ. CDR3 in amino acids: CASSQPTSSYNEQFF.

CDR3 sequence reads: CAISDRPNTEAFF. This chain links TRBV10-3 with TRBJ1-1. CDR3 length: 13 amino acids. From germline, CDR1 is ENHRY and CDR2 SYGVKD.

V usage is TRBV7-9 and J usage is TRBJ2-1. Germline V lookup: CDR1 SEHNR, CDR2 FQNEAQ (reference sequence). This CDR3 is 11 amino acids long. CDR3: CASDPSDEQFF. The complete variable domain, with remaining parts taken from reference TRBV7-9 and TRBJ2-1, reads DTGVSQNPRHKITKRGQNVTFRCDPISEHNRLYWYRQTLGQGPEFLTYFQNEAQLEKSRLLSDRFSAERPKGSFSTLEIQRTEQGDSAMYLCASDPSDEQFFGPGTRLTVL.

J is TRBJ2-5 and V is TRBV11-2; TCRdb proposes TRBD1, but this gene call is untestable without DNA. This CDR3 contains 15 residues. Germline CDR1 SGHAT, CDR2 FQNNGV. The CDR3 sequence: CASSLEGQGEETQYF.

The V and J genes are TRBV29-1 and TRBJ2-1. This CDR3 contains 11 residues. Germline V gene lookup returns CDR1 SQVTM and CDR2 ANQGSEA. CDR3 sequence: CSVGGLNEQFF.

The chain carries TRBV18 and TRBJ2-1; TCRdb's D call of TRBD1 is untestable without DNA. The germline gives CDR1 KGHSH, CDR2 LQKENI. The CDR3 sequence is 17 residues long. The CDR3 is CASSPRPYGGDYNEQFF.

The chain employs TRBV7-2 and TRBJ2-7; TCRdb indicates TRBD1, and absent DNA this call remains unverified. This CDR3 contains 15 residues. Germline-derived CDR1 and CDR2 are SGHTA and FQGNSA. The CDR3 sequence is CASSSAPGQGPEQYF.

The chain recombines TRBV29-1 with TRBJ2-7. Germline CDR1 is SQVTM and CDR2 is ANQGSEA. The CDR3 totals 12 residues. The CDR3 reads CSARTSSHEQHF.

The chain joins TRBV2 to TRBJ2-1. CDR3 length: 12 residues. Germline CDR1 SNHLY, CDR2 FYNNEI. CDR3 residues: CASSEGDPEQFF.

The rearrangement joins TRBV7-9 to TRBJ2-2; TCRdb's D gene call, TRBD2, goes unchecked for lack of DNA. CDR1 and CDR2 (germline): SEHNR, FQNEAQ (reference sequence). The CDR3 runs to 16 residues. CDR3 loop: CASSKTSGRNTGELFF.

The rearrangement links TRBV5-1 to TRBJ2-7; absent DNA, TCRdb's TRBD2 call cannot be checked. The length of the CDR3 is 13 residues. Germline V CDR1 and CDR2: SGHRS, YFSETQ. Here the CDR3 reads CASSDDPPHEQYF. Using reference TRBV5-1 and TRBJ2-7 for the parts outside the CDR3, the full variable domain is KAGVTQTPRYLIKTRGQQVTLSCSPISGHRSVSWYQQTPGQGLQFLFEYFSETQRNKGNFPGRFSGRQFSNSRSEMNVSTLELGDSALYLCASSDDPPHEQYFGPGTRLTVT.

The chain is built from TRBV9 and TRBJ2-2; checking the TCRdb D call of TRBD2 is not possible without DNA. The CDR3 has 15 residues. Germline values: CDR1 SGDLS, CDR2 YYNGEE. Here the CDR3 reads CASNQRGGDTGELFF.

In terms of frequency, this clonotype is medium-sized. The chain couples TRBV7-2 to TRBJ1-2. The CDR3 is 13 amino acids. Germline V lookup: CDR1 SGHTA, CDR2 FQGNSA. CDR3 in amino acids: CASSLRGGIRYTF.

The rearrangement uses TRBV14 and TRBJ2-7. Germline V gene lookup returns CDR1 SGHDN and CDR2 FVKESK. CDR3 length: 12 amino acids. CDR3 protein: CASSLLPYEQYF.

V gene TRBV2 combines with J gene TRBJ2-3; TCRdb lists TRBD1, though no DNA is available to test this call. The CDR3 consists of 15 residues. Per the germline V gene, CDR1 is SNHLY and CDR2 is FYNNEI. This chain's CDR3 is CASSLAGGPTDTQYF.

V is TRBV19 and J is TRBJ2-1; TCRdb's D call, TRBD1, is unchecked because there is no DNA. CDR1 and CDR2 from the germline V gene are LNHDA and SQIVND (reference sequence). There are 13 residues in the CDR3. The CDR3 is CASTGQGYNEQFF.

This chain connects TRBV29-1 to TRBJ2-1; TCRdb calls TRBD1, which cannot be checked without DNA. CDR3 size: 14 residues. Germline assignment: CDR1 SQVTM and CDR2 ANQGSEA. The CDR3 sequence: CSVLQQGSYNEQFF.

The chain is built from TRBV7-7 and TRBJ2-5. The CDR3 is 14 amino acids. Germline V gene sequence: CDR1 SSHAT, CDR2 FNYEAQ (reference sequence). CDR3: CASSLEGSQETQYF. Variable domain in full (rest from reference TRBV7-7 and TRBJ2-5): GAGVSQSPRYKVTKRGQDVTLRCDPISSHATLYWYQQALGQGPEFLTYFNYEAQPDKSGLPSDRFSAERPEGSISTLTIQRTEQRDSAMYRCASSLEGSQETQYFGPGTRLLVL.

The chain carries TRBV27 and TRBJ2-7; with no DNA, the TCRdb D assignment of TRBD2 cannot be verified. The CDR3 covers 13 residues. Germline V gives CDR1 MNHEY, CDR2 SMNVEV (reference sequence). CDR3 in amino acids: CASSGTSGFEQYF.

The J gene is TRBJ2-6, the V gene TRBV29-1. The CDR3 loop spans 12 amino acids. Germline values: CDR1 SQVTM, CDR2 ANQGSEA. The CDR3 protein is CSVLSGANVLTF.

The CDR3 sequence is CASSLDGGTYNEQFF. V usage is TRBV7-3 and J usage is TRBJ2-1; TCRdb selects TRBD2, and the lack of DNA leaves this call unchecked. CDR3 length equals 15 residues. CDR1 is SGHTA, CDR2 FQGTGA, per germline.

This clonotype shows up as medium-sized by frequency. This chain uses TRBV10-3 with TRBJ1-3. Germline loops: CDR1 ENHRY, CDR2 SYGVKD. The CDR3 is 17 amino acids. The CDR3 protein is CAISVDPQGNSGNTIYF.

The J gene is TRBJ1-5, the V gene TRBV7-8. Germline V gives CDR1 SGHVS, CDR2 FQNEAQ. CDR3 length: 15 residues. CDR3 protein: CASSLDDSSNQPQHF.

V usage is TRBV29-1 and J usage is TRBJ2-7; TCRdb's D call, TRBD2, is unchecked because there is no DNA. This CDR3 is 17 amino acids long. The germline V gene encodes CDR1 SQVTM and CDR2 ANQGSEA. The CDR3: CSAEFPSPLAGVGEQYF.

The chain's CDR3 is CASSPTHEQYF. The rearrangement uses TRBV28 and TRBJ2-7. Germline CDR1 and CDR2: MDHEN and SYDVKM. This CDR3 is 11 amino acids long.

J is TRBJ2-5 and V is TRBV29-1; TCRdb outputs TRBD1, but without DNA this stays unchecked. CDR1 is SQVTM, CDR2 ANQGSEA, per germline. This CDR3 comprises 15 residues. Here the CDR3 reads CSAPGWDRNQETQYF.

The chain joins TRBV11-2 to TRBJ2-2. The CDR3 length is 14 residues. Germline CDR1 SGHAT, CDR2 FQNNGV. Here the CDR3 reads CASSLEVVQGELFF.

This chain joins TRBV20-1 and TRBJ2-1; TCRdb indicates TRBD2, and absent DNA this call remains unverified. The germline V gene has CDR1 DFQATT and CDR2 SNEGSKA (reference sequence). The CDR3 runs 17 residues. The CDR3 sequence is CSARDRLTSGKDNEQFF.

The V gene is TRBV27, the J gene TRBJ2-3; as DNA is missing, the TRBD2 call by TCRdb cannot be tested. The CDR3 is 16 amino acids. Per the germline V gene, CDR1 is MNHEY and CDR2 is SMNVEV (reference sequence). CDR3 in amino acids: CASRPSGLAGSDTQYF.

The V call is TRBV2, the J call TRBJ2-7. Germline CDR1 is SNHLY and CDR2 is FYNNEI. This CDR3 region has 12 residues. This CDR3 is CATIEVSYEQYF.

The chain links TRBV29-1 to TRBJ2-6. The CDR3 is made up of 13 amino acids. Germline V gives CDR1 SQVTM, CDR2 ANQGSEA. This CDR3 is CSVVASGANVLTF.